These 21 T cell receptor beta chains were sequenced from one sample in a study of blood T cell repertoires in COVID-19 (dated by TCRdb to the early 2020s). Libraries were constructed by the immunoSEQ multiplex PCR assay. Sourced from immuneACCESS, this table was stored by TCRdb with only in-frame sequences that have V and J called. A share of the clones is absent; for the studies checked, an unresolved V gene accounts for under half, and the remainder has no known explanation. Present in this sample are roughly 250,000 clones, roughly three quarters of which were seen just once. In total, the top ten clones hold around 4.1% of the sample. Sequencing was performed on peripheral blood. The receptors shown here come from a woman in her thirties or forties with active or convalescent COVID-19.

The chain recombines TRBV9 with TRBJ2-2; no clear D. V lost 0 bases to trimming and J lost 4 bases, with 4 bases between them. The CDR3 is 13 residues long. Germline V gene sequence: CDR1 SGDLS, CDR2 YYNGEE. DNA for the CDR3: TGTGCCAGCAGCGTAGTCAGCACCGGGGAGCTGTTTTTT. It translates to CASSVVSTGELFF.

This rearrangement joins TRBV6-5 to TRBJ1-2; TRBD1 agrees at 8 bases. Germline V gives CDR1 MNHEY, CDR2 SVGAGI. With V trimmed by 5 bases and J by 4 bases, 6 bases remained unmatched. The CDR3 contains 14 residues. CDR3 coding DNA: TGTGCCAGCAGTCTCGCCAGGGGGCCCTATGGCTACACCTTC. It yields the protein CASSLARGPYGYTF.

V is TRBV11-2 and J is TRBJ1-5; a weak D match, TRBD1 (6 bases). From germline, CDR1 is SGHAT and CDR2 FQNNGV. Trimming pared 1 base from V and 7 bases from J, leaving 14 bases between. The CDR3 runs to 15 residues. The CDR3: CASSLGGQPFQPQHF. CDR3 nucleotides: TGTGCCAGCAGCTTAGGCGGACAGCCCTTCCAGCCCCAGCATTTT.

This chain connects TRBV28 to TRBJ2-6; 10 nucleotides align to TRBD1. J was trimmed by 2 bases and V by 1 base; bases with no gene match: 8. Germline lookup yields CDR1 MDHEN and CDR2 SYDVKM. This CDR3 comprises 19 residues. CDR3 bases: TGTGCCAGCAGTTTATTGTTTGGGACAGGGGTGCCTGGGGCCAACGTCCTGACTTTC. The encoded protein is CASSLLFGTGVPGANVLTF.

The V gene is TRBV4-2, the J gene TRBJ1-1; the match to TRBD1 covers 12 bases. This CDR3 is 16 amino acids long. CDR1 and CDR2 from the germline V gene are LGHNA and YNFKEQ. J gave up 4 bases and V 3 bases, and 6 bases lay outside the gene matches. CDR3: CASSQGQGAGLTEAFF. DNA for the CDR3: TGTGCCAGCAGCCAGGGACAGGGGGCCGGACTCACTGAAGCTTTCTTT.

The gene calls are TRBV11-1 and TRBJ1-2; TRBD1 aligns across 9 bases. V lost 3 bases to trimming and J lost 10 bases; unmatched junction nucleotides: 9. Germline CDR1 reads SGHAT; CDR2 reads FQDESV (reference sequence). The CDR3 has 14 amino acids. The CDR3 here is CASSFDRGEGDYTF. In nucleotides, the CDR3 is TGTGCCAGCAGCTTCGACAGGGGGGAAGGGGACTACACCTTC.

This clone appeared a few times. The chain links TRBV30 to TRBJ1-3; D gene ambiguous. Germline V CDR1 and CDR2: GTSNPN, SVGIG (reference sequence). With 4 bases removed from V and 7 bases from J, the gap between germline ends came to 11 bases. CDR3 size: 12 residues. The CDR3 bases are TGTGCCTGGACCACCCGGGTTAACACCATATATTTT. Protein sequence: CAWTTRVNTIYF.

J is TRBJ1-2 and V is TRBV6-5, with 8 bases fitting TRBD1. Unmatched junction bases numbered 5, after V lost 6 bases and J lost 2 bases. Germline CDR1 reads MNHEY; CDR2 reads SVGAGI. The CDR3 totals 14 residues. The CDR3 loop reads CASRGQVTNYGYTF. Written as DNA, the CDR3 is TGTGCCAGCAGGGGACAGGTTACCAACTATGGCTACACCTTC.

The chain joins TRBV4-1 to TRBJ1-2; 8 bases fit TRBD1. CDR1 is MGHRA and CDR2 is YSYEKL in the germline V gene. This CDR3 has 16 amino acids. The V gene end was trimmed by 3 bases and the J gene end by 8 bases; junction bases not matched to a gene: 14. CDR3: CASSQTTGGMVGGYTF. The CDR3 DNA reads TGCGCCAGCAGCCAGACAACAGGGGGAATGGTCGGAGGCTACACCTTC.

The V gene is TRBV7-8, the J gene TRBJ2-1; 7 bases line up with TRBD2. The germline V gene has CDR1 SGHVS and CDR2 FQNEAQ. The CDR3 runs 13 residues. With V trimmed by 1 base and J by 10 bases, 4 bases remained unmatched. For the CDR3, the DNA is TGTGCCAGCAGCTTAGTGAACGGGGGGGAGCAGTTCTTC. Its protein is CASSLVNGGEQFF. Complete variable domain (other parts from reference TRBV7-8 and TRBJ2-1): GAGVSQSPRYKVAKRGQDVALRCDPISGHVSLFWYQQALGQGPEFLTYFQNEAQLDKSGLPSDRFFAERPEGSVSTLKIQRTQQEDSAVYLCASSLVNGGEQFFGPGTRLTVL.

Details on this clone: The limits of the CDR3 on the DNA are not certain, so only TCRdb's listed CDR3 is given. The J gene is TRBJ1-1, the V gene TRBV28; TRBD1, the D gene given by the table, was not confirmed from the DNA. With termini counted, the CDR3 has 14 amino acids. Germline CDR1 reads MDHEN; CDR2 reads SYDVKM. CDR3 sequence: CASSTSDTNTEAFF.

DNA for the CDR3: TGTGCCAGCAGCCGCAGACAGGGGAACACTGAAGCTTTCTTT. It is translated as CASSRRQGNTEAFF. The chain recombines TRBV3-1 (or the pseudogene TRBV3-2) with TRBJ1-1, with 7 bases identical to TRBD1. Germline CDR1 LGHDT, CDR2 YNNKEL (reference sequence). The V gene end was trimmed by 4 bases and the J gene end by 1 base; junction bases not matched to a gene: 3. The CDR3 totals 14 residues.

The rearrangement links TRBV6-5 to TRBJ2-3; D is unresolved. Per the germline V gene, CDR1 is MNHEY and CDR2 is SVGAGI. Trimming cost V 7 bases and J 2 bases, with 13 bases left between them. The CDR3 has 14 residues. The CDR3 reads CASKEHGVTDTQYF. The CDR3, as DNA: TGTGCCAGCAAGGAACACGGAGTCACAGATACGCAGTATTTT.

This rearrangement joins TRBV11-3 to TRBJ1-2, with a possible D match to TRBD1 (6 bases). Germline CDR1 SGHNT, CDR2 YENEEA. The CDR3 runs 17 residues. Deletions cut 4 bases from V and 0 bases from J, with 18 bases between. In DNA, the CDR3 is TGTGCCAGCAGCTCGGACAGAATAGGGGCAGCTAACTATGGCTACACCTTC. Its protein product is CASSSDRIGAANYGYTF.

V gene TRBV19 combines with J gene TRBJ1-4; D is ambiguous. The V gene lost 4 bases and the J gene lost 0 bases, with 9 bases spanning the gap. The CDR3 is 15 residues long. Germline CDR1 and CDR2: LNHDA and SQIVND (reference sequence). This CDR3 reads CASSTISATNEKLFF. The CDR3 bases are TGTGCCAGTAGTACTATCTCCGCAACTAATGAAAAACTGTTTTTT. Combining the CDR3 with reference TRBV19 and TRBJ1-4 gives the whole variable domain DGGITQSPKYLFRKEGQNVTLSCEQNLNHDAMYWYRQDPGQGLRLIYYSQIVNDFQKGDIAEGYSVSREKKESFPLTVTSAQKNPTAFYLCASSTISATNEKLFFGSGTQLSVL.

As DNA, the CDR3 is TGTGCCAGCAGCGACCTGCTTGATAGCGGGGACTCCTACAATGAGCAGTTCTTC. This translates into CASSDLLDSGDSYNEQFF. V is TRBV9 and J is TRBJ2-1; TRBD2 aligns across 8 bases. The V segment lost 3 bases and the J segment 0 bases; nucleotides outside the gene matches: 11. CDR3 size: 18 residues. From germline, CDR1 is SGDLS and CDR2 YYNGEE.

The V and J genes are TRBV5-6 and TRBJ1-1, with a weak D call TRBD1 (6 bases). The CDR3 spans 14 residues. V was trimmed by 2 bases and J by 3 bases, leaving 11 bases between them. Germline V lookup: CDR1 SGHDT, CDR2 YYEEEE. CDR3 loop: CASSFTGRDTEAFF. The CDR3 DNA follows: TGTGCCAGCAGCTTTACAGGGAGGGACACTGAAGCTTTCTTT. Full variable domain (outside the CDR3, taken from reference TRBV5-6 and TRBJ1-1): DAGVTQSPTHLIKTRGQQVTLRCSPKSGHDTVSWYQQALGQGPQFIFQYYEEEERQRGNFPDRFSGHQFPNYSSELNVNALLLGDSALYLCASSFTGRDTEAFFGQGTRLTVV.

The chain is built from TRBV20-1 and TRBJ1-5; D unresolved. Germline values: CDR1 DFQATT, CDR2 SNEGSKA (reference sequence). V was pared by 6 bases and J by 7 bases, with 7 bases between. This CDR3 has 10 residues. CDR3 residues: CSAGVQPQHF. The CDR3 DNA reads TGCAGTGCCGGGGTCCAGCCCCAGCATTTT.

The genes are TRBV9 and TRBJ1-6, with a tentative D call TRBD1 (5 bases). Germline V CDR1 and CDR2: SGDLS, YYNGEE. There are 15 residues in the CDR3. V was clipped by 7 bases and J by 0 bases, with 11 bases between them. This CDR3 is CASSQGSSYNSPLHF. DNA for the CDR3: TGTGCCAGCTCCCAGGGCAGCTCCTATAATTCACCCCTCCACTTT. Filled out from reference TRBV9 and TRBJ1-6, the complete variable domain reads DSGVTQTPKHLITATGQRVTLRCSPRSGDLSVYWYQQSLDQGLQFLIQYYNGEERAKGNILERFSAQQFPDLHSELNLSSLELGDSALYFCASSQGSSYNSPLHFGNGTRLTVT.

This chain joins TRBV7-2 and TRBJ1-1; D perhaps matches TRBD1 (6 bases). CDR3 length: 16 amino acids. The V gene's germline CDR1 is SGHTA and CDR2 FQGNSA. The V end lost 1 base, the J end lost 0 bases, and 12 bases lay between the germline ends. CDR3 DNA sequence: TGTGCCAGCAGCTTAGTAGCGGGGGCCCTGAACACTGAAGCTTTCTTT. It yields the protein CASSLVAGALNTEAFF. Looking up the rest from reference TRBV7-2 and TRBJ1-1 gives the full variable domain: GAGVSQSPSNKVTEKGKDVELRCDPISGHTALYWYRQSLGQGLEFLIYFQGNSAPDKSGLPSDRFSAERTGGSVSTLTIQRTQQEDSAVYLCASSLVAGALNTEAFFGQGTRLTVV.

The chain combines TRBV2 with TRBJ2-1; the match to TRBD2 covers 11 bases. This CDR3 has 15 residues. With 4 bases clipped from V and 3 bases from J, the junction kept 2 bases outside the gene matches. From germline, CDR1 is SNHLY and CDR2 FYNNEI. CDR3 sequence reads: CASSASGGNYNEQFF. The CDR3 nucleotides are TGTGCCAGCAGTGCTAGCGGGGGGAACTACAATGAGCAGTTCTTC.